The 8 T cell receptor beta chains reported below all come from one sample, sequenced in a study of shared clonotypes between healthy human individuals. The method was immunoSEQ multiplex PCR; TCRdb's version includes in-frame clones alone and lacks a portion of them. The data show around 2.5 million clones, with 93% seen just once and 0.35% to 0.45% held by the top ten. Sequences were obtained from naive CD4+ T cells from PBMCs. Sample subset: CD45RA+ positively selected. The receptors were sampled from a man between 18 and 29 years old in good health. Some clones in this sample may be carry-over from other donors' samples.

J is TRBJ2-7 and V is TRBV9; D may be TRBD1 (6 bases). CDR1 is SGDLS, CDR2 YYNGEE, per germline. This CDR3 is built from 14 residues. V lost 4 bases, J lost 1 base, and 12 bases lay in between. The CDR3 DNA reads TGTGCCAGCAGCTCCACAGGGCAATCCTACGAGCAGTACTTC. Encoded protein: CASSSTGQSYEQYF.

Concerning this clone: The sample has other DNA sequences that encode this CDR3 too. The V call is TRBV5-1, the J call TRBJ2-3; 12 nucleotides line up with TRBD2. The V gene end was trimmed by 4 bases and the J gene end by 0 bases; junction bases not matched to a gene: 0. CDR1 is SGHRS and CDR2 is YFSETQ in the germline V gene. The CDR3 is 15 amino acids. The CDR3 is CASSGLAGSTDTQYF. The CDR3 bases are TGCGCCAGCAGCGGACTAGCGGGAAGCACAGATACGCAGTATTTT.

The V and J genes are TRBV4-2 and TRBJ1-5; the match to TRBD1 covers 8 bases. J lost 7 bases, V lost 0 bases, and 8 bases had no gene match. Looked up from germline, CDR1 is LGHNA and CDR2 is YNFKEQ. The CDR3 is 16 residues long. Here the CDR3 reads CASSQDSGQGAQPQHF. The CDR3 nucleotides are TGTGCCAGCAGCCAAGATAGTGGGCAGGGGGCCCAGCCCCAGCATTTT.

The chain couples TRBV19 to TRBJ1-5; the D is unclear. Trimming took off 3 bases at V and 4 bases at J, with 10 bases between the two ends. From germline, CDR1 is LNHDA and CDR2 SQIVND (reference sequence). This CDR3 is built from 14 residues. The CDR3 nucleotides are TGTGCCAGTAGTATGCTGGCGGATAATCAGCCCCAGCATTTT. Its protein product is CASSMLADNQPQHF.

V is TRBV5-6 and J is TRBJ1-2, with a possible D match to TRBD1 (5 bases). The length of the CDR3 is 14 residues. V lost 1 base to trimming and J lost 4 bases, with 11 bases between them. Germline CDR1 SGHDT, CDR2 YYEEEE. The CDR3 DNA sequence: TGTGCCAGCAGCTTGACCAATAGGGGCTATGGCTACACCTTC. Translation gives CASSLTNRGYGYTF.

This chain links TRBV19 with TRBJ2-7, with D possibly matching TRBD1 (5 bases). From germline, CDR1 is LNHDA and CDR2 SQIVND (reference sequence). Trimming took off 6 bases at V and 0 bases at J, with 9 bases between the two ends. This CDR3 is built from 13 residues. CDR3 residues: CASRKGNSYEQYF. The CDR3, as DNA: TGTGCCAGTAGGAAGGGGAACTCCTACGAGCAGTACTTC.

V gene TRBV2 combines with J gene TRBJ2-1, with D hard to call. Germline V gives CDR1 SNHLY, CDR2 FYNNEI. The ends were cut back, 1 base at V and 12 bases at J, with 7 bases in the middle. CDR3 size: 11 residues. DNA of the CDR3: TGTGCCAGCAGTGAAGGGTGGAGGCAGTTCTTC. It yields the protein CASSEGWRQFF.

The chain links TRBV10-3 to TRBJ1-1; D is unclear. Trimming stripped 3 bases from V and 1 base from J, with 3 bases between. Germline V gene sequence: CDR1 ENHRY, CDR2 SYGVKD. The CDR3 contains 12 residues. The CDR3 spells CAISDQNTEAFF. CDR3 DNA sequence: TGTGCCATCAGTGACCAGAACACTGAAGCTTTCTTT.